The sample holds many counts of the clone carrying this T cell receptor (beta chain). Its antigen is not identified. The data are from a study of neurological immune-mediated disorders. General study findings and limits: None of the CDR3 amino acid sequences of expanded clones were shared across subjects, and this suggested private repertoires in all groups.

With 1 base clipped from V and 5 bases from J, the junction kept 11 bases outside the gene matches. This CDR3 is 16 amino acids long. Germline-derived CDR1 and CDR2 are DFQATT and SNEGSKA (reference sequence). Using its own MiXCR run on the 5' RACE reads, TCRdb lists one record per CDR3 protein. In the table there are about 71,000 distinct CDR3 sequences, about 3.4% of which are singletons. The TCR sequence derives from a man in his forties or fifties with multiple sclerosis. The source material was PBMCs. This chain joins TRBV20-1 and TRBJ2-7; 10 positions match TRBD1. CDR3 protein: CSARGNRRDRGHEQYF. The CDR3 coding sequence is TGCAGTGCTAGAGGCAACCGCCGGGACAGGGGCCACGAGCAGTACTTC.